The entry that follows covers one T cell receptor beta chain sequence. What it recognizes is unknown. The data are from a study of cytomegalovirus exposure and HLA in healthy donors. The CDR3 is 14 residues long. V was clipped by 0 bases and J by 5 bases, with 11 bases between them. CDR1 is SGDLS, CDR2 YYNGEE, per germline. Findings and caveats of the study: Several V segments, TRBV6-2 and TRBV6-3 among them, could not be told apart and were dropped. Earlier analysis found most TCR beta V segments productive about 87% or about 30% of the time. A link between a missense DCLRE1C variant and TCR beta V- and J-gene trimming emerged from a later analysis. The study flagged about 150 TCR beta chains as cytomegalovirus-associated.

The PCR was carried out with 60 Vbeta primers and 13 Jbeta primers. TCRdb's copy holds only in-frame clones and misses some; the assay was immunoSEQ multiplex PCR. The sample yields tens of thousands of clones, about 68% seen once. Material: PBMCs. The chain combines TRBV9 with TRBJ2-5; D not certain. This sequence was found in a woman aged 25 to 39 in good health and CMV-seropositive. CDR3 in DNA: TGTGCCAGCAGCGTAGCTCTGCTAGACGAGACCCAGTACTTC. Its protein is CASSVALLDETQYF. Drawing the rest from reference TRBV9 and TRBJ2-5, the complete variable domain is DSGVTQTPKHLITATGQRVTLRCSPRSGDLSVYWYQQSLDQGLQFLIQYYNGEERAKGNILERFSAQQFPDLHSELNLSSLELGDSALYFCASSVALLDETQYFGPGTRLLVL.